This paragraph covers one TCR beta chain sequence. This sample is drawn from a study of blood T cell repertoires in COVID-19. The overall study: The United States, Italy and Spain provided the acute and convalescent COVID-19 samples.

Profiled with immunoSEQ multiplex PCR; TCRdb holds only in-frame clones, not every one. This table holds about 120,000 clones, about nine tenths found once. CDR3 size: 16 residues. Germline values: CDR1 MGHRA, CDR2 YSYEKL. With 2 bases clipped from V and 7 bases from J, the junction kept 8 bases outside the gene matches. Seattle researchers signed up patients amid active infection and tracked them longitudinally. The sample consisted of peripheral blood. The receptor comes from a woman aged 70-85 years with COVID-19, enrolled during active disease. The rearrangement joins TRBV4-1 to TRBJ1-4; 9 bases agree with TRBD1. The DNA for the CDR3 is TGCGCCAGCAGCCAAAATACCGGGACAGGGACTGAAAAACTGTTTTTT. Translation: CASSQNTGTGTEKLFF.